Following are 17 T cell receptor beta chains from one sample sequenced in a study of CD8+CD57+ T cells in acquired aplastic anemia. In patients chosen for sequencing, flow cytometry had shown CD8+CD57+ cell expansion. TCR beta VDJ and CDR3 profiling used genomic DNA as template. TCRdb re-called the reads with MiXCR, one entry per CDR3 protein. The table records more than 150,000 distinct CDR3 sequences, approximately 50% of them present only once. Sequencing input: sorted CD4+, CD8+, or CD8+CD57+ T cells (not recorded which) from PBMCs. The receptors were sampled from a human donor with aplastic anemia.

This clonotype was detected many times. V is TRBV7-9 and J is TRBJ2-7, with TRBD1 as a possible D gene (5 bases). The germline gives CDR1 SEHNR, CDR2 FQNEAQ (reference sequence). This CDR3 is built from 14 residues. The germline V and J ends were trimmed by 3 bases and 4 bases, with 13 bases remaining between them. The CDR3 loop is CASSFSGPVYEQYF. Written as DNA, the CDR3 is TGTGCCAGCAGCTTTTCAGGGCCTGTTTACGAGCAGTACTTC.

This clonotype was seen at least ten times. The chain combines TRBV27 with TRBJ2-5; D may be TRBD2 (5 bases). CDR3 length: 14 residues. Trimming shortened V by 6 bases and J by 1 base, and 12 bases separated the two germline ends. Germline-derived CDR1 and CDR2 are MNHEY and SMNVEV (reference sequence). CDR3 loop: CASRSRVVQETQYF. The DNA of the CDR3 is TGTGCCAGCAGATCGAGGGTAGTCCAAGAGACCCAGTACTTC.

This clonotype appeared many times. The chain links TRBV20-1 to TRBJ2-2, with TRBD1 matching 11 bases. Per the germline V gene, CDR1 is DFQATT and CDR2 is SNEGSKA (reference sequence). The V gene end was trimmed by 5 bases and the J gene end by 6 bases; junction bases not matched to a gene: 8. The CDR3 loop spans 15 amino acids. The CDR3 loop reads CSAGRTGGASGELFF. DNA for the CDR3: TGCAGTGCTGGACGGACAGGGGGCGCGTCCGGGGAGCTGTTTTTT.

CDR3 amino acids: CATSDFRPGVNTGELFF. The DNA for the CDR3 is TGTGCCACCAGTGATTTCCGGCCGGGAGTTAACACCGGGGAGCTGTTTTTT. The chain recombines TRBV24-1 with TRBJ2-2; D perhaps matches TRBD2 (6 bases). The V gene's germline CDR1 is KGHDR and CDR2 SFDVKD. The CDR3 runs 17 residues. V lost 1 base and J 2 bases, leaving 13 bases between the germline ends.

The chain recombines TRBV19 with TRBJ1-2; tentative D call: TRBD1 (5 bases). CDR1 is LNHDA and CDR2 is SQIVND in the germline V gene (reference sequence). Trimming shortened V by 5 bases and J by 7 bases, and 14 bases separated the two germline ends. This CDR3 comprises 13 residues. The CDR3 loop reads CASSPIGGTGYTF. Written as DNA, the CDR3 is TGTGCCAGTAGTCCCATCGGGGGGACTGGCTACACCTTC.

This clonotype was seen only once. The gene calls are TRBV11-2 and TRBJ2-7; D possibly corresponds to TRBD2 (6 bases). From germline, CDR1 is SGHAT and CDR2 FQNNGV. V was shortened by 0 bases and J by 0 bases, with 12 bases between the two germline ends. The CDR3 is 16 residues long. In DNA, the CDR3 is TGTGCCAGCAGCTTAGATATCGGGAGACCCTCCTACGAGCAGTACTTC. Its protein product is CASSLDIGRPSYEQYF.

This clonotype was counted a few times. The chain combines TRBV7-9 with TRBJ1-1; D is unclear. CDR3 length equals 11 residues. Germline CDR1 is SEHNR and CDR2 is FQNEAQ (reference sequence). Trimming stripped 3 bases from V and 6 bases from J, with 5 bases between. CDR3: CASSLQAEAFF. The CDR3, as DNA: TGTGCCAGCAGCTTGCAGGCTGAAGCTTTCTTT.

At least ten counts were recorded for this clonotype. This chain uses TRBV2 with TRBJ2-7, with D possibly matching TRBD2 (6 bases). Germline-derived CDR1 and CDR2 are SNHLY and FYNNEI. The CDR3 consists of 15 residues. V was trimmed by 1 base and J by 7 bases, leaving 17 bases between them. The CDR3 sequence is CASSEEGTAHYEQYF. CDR3 in DNA: TGTGCCAGCAGTGAAGAGGGGACTGCACATTATGAGCAGTACTTC.

The chain uses TRBV19 and TRBJ2-5; a weak D match, TRBD1 (5 bases). Germline values: CDR1 LNHDA, CDR2 SQIVND (reference sequence). The CDR3 length is 14 residues. V was cut by 5 bases and J by 1 base, with 11 bases left in between. The CDR3 sequence: CASSPETAQETQYF. CDR3 bases: TGTGCCAGTAGTCCCGAGACAGCCCAAGAGACCCAGTACTTC.

The chain couples TRBV3-1 to TRBJ2-7, with TRBD1 as a possible D gene (5 bases). V dropped 4 bases and J dropped 2 bases, with 15 bases sitting between them. The CDR3 is made up of 15 amino acids. Germline lookup yields CDR1 LGHDT and CDR2 YNNKEL (reference sequence). This CDR3 reads CASSPELQGPYEQYF. The CDR3 DNA is TGTGCCAGCAGCCCCGAGCTCCAGGGCCCCTACGAGCAGTACTTC.

The CDR3: CASSTWGGPDLYGYTF. DNA for the CDR3: TGCGCCAGCAGTACTTGGGGGGGGCCGGACCTCTATGGCTACACCTTC. V and J are TRBV10-2 and TRBJ1-2; TRBD1 is a possible D gene (6 bases). Trimming removed 5 bases from V and 4 bases from J, with 20 bases in between. Per the germline V gene, CDR1 is WSHSY and CDR2 is SAAADI. This CDR3 is built from 16 residues.

V is TRBV15 and J is TRBJ1-5, with no clear D. The CDR3 is 14 amino acids. Germline CDR1 LNHNV, CDR2 YYDKDF (reference sequence). Trimming removed 1 base from V and 4 bases from J, with 8 bases in between. The CDR3 DNA reads as TGTGCCACCAGCAGAGTGCAGACTAATCAGCCCCAGCATTTT. Amino acid sequence: CATSRVQTNQPQHF.

This clonotype was recorded only once. The CDR3: CATSRLQRPQHF. The DNA for the CDR3 is TGTGCCACCAGCAGACTTCAGAGGCCCCAGCATTTT. V and J are TRBV15 and TRBJ1-5; no definite D call. The CDR3 loop spans 12 amino acids. CDR1 is LNHNV, CDR2 YYDKDF, per germline (reference sequence). Trimming cost V 2 bases and J 9 bases, with 8 bases left between them.

This clonotype occurred many times. The rearrangement links TRBV24-1 to TRBJ1-5; D is unclear. V lost 2 bases and J 6 bases, leaving 7 bases between the germline ends. This CDR3 has 13 amino acids. Per germline, CDR1 KGHDR and CDR2 SFDVKD. DNA for the CDR3: TGTGCCACCAGTGATTCAGGAGGTCAGCCCCAGCATTTT. Amino acid sequence: CATSDSGGQPQHF.

In its sample, this clonotype was seen many times. J is TRBJ2-1 and V is TRBV20-1, with 15 nucleotides matching TRBD2. Germline loops: CDR1 DFQATT, CDR2 SNEGSKA (reference sequence). V shed 5 bases and J 7 bases; nucleotides not matched to a gene: 9. The CDR3 spans 16 residues. Written as DNA, the CDR3 is TGCAGTGCTCGGACCGGGACTAGCGGGAGGTTAAATGAGCAGTTCTTC. Translation: CSARTGTSGRLNEQFF.

The sample holds a few counts of this clonotype. The V and J genes are TRBV30 and TRBJ1-6; D remains ambiguous. Looked up from germline, CDR1 is GTSNPN and CDR2 is SVGIG (reference sequence). The CDR3 runs 12 residues. V lost 5 bases, J lost 2 bases, and 4 bases lay in between. The CDR3 is CAWSAYNSPLHF. For the CDR3, the DNA is TGTGCCTGGTCGGCCTATAATTCACCCCTCCACTTT.

V gene TRBV20-1 combines with J gene TRBJ1-1, with 9 positions matching TRBD1. The CDR3 runs 14 residues. The germline CDR1 and CDR2 sequences are DFQATT and SNEGSKA (reference sequence). Trimming took 3 bases from V and 1 from J; bases not matched to a gene: 3. The CDR3 loop reads CSARLQGANTEAFF. In DNA, the CDR3 is TGCAGTGCTAGGCTACAGGGGGCGAACACTGAAGCTTTCTTT.